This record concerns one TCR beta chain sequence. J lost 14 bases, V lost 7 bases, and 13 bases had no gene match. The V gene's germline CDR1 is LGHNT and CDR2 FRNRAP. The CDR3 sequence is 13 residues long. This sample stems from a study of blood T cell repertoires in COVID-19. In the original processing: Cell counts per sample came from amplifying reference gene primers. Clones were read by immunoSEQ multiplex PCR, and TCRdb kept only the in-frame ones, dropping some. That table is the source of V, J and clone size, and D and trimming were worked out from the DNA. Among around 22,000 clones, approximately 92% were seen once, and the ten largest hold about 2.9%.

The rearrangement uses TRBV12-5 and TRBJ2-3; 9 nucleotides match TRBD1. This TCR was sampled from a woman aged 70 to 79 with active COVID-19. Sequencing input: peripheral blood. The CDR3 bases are TGTGCTAGTGCCCAGCCCCCGGGACAGGGCTTGTATTTT. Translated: CASAQPPGQGLYF.